This is a list of T cell receptor beta chains from one sample in a study of cytomegalovirus exposure and HLA in healthy donors. The repertoire was sequenced with immunoSEQ multiplex PCR; TCRdb's copy has only in-frame clones and lacks some. The table includes 100,000 to 120,000 clones, roughly 80% detected once. The sample consisted of PBMCs. These receptors all stem from a woman younger than 45 in good health and CMV-seropositive. Both conserved end residues are part of each CDR3. D genes are given only for firm matches. Size is stated for part of the rows, as once, few or many counts, or as a class when the clone is expanded.

j_call	v_call	clone_size	d_call	cdr3_nt	cdr3_aa
TRBJ2-7	TRBV15	.	.	TGTGCCACCAGCAGAGATTACTACGAGCAGTACTTC	CATSRDYYEQYF
TRBJ2-7	TRBV7-9	.	.	TGTGCCAGCAGCTTAGACGGGAATGGAGACGAGCAGTACTTC	CASSLDGNGDEQYF
TRBJ2-7	TRBV19	.	TRBD1	TGTGCCAGTAGTAAGGGACAGGGGGGCTACGAGCAGTACTTC	CASSKGQGGYEQYF
TRBJ2-2	TRBV11-2	.	.	TGTGCCAGCAGCTTAGTCCAGCGATCGTTCGCCGGGGAGCTGTTTTTT	CASSLVQRSFAGELFF
TRBJ1-4	TRBV5-1	.	TRBD1	TGCGCCAGCAGCTTGGGCAGGGGGGATGAAAAACTGTTTTTT	CASSLGRGDEKLFF
TRBJ2-1	TRBV6-5	.	.	TGTGCCAGCAGTTACGGGACTGAAAACAATGAGCAGTTCTTC	CASSYGTENNEQFF
TRBJ1-4	TRBV4-1	.	.	TGCGCCAGCAGCCAAGGACAAGGAAAACTGTTTTTT	CASSQGQGKLFF
TRBJ1-5	TRBV7-3	once	.	TGTGCCAGCAGCTTAAGCGGGACGCCCGCCGGGGGTTCGAATGAGCAGCCCCAGCATTTT	CASSLSGTPAGGSNEQPQHF
TRBJ2-3	TRBV5-1	.	TRBD2	TGCGCCAGCAGCTTGGTTACTAGCGGGAGTGGGACAGATACGCAGTATTTT	CASSLVTSGSGTDTQYF
TRBJ1-4	TRBV19	few	.	TGTGCCAGTAGTATAGGACCCTGGGACTCAAAACTGTTTTTT	CASSIGPWDSKLFF
TRBJ2-5	TRBV4-1	few	TRBD1	TGCGCCAGCAGCCCTAACCCCGGGACAGGGGATGCGTACTTC	CASSPNPGTGDAYF
TRBJ2-7	TRBV4-2	.	.	TGTGCCAGCAGCCAAGTCCTAGTTGCGACCTACGAGCAGTACTTC	CASSQVLVATYEQYF
TRBJ2-7	TRBV5-1	once	.	TGCGCCAGCAGCCCGGCGGGTCTCCTCGAGCAGTACTTC	CASSPAGLLEQYF
TRBJ2-2	TRBV11-2	few	.	TGTGCCAGCAGCTTTGGTCAGGCGGGGGAGCTGTTTTTT	CASSFGQAGELFF
TRBJ2-1	TRBV2	.	TRBD2	TGTGCCAGCGATAGCGGGACTCCGGGGCAGTTCTTC	CASDSGTPGQFF
TRBJ1-1	TRBV6-5	.	.	TGTGCCAGCAGTGGGGGGTTCACTGAAGCTTTCTTT	CASSGGFTEAFF
TRBJ1-2	TRBV7-9	few	TRBD1	TGTGCCAGCAGCCCAGGGGGTCTCCTTAACTATGGCTACACCTTC	CASSPGGLLNYGYTF
TRBJ2-2	TRBV7-8	.	TRBD2	TGTGCCAGCAGCTTAATCAGACCGGGACTAGCGGTTCCTTCTGGCACCGGGGAGCTGTTTTTT	CASSLIRPGLAVPSGTGELFF
TRBJ1-1	TRBV13	.	.	TGTGCCAGCAGCCCAGCAGGCAGGGCTTACACTGAAGCTTTCTTT	CASSPAGRAYTEAFF
TRBJ2-7	TRBV30	.	.	TGTGCCTGGACAGGGATATCCTACGAGCAGTACTTC	CAWTGISYEQYF
TRBJ1-6	TRBV18	.	TRBD1	TGTGCCAGCTCACCCTTGACAGGGGGCCGAAATTCACCCCTCCACTTT	CASSPLTGGRNSPLHF
TRBJ1-3	TRBV9	.	.	TGTGCCAGCAGCGTAGCTGTAGGGGTCTCTGGAAACACCATATATTTT	CASSVAVGVSGNTIYF
TRBJ2-7	TRBV20-1	.	.	TGCAGTGCTAGACTACAGTACGAGCAGTACTTC	CSARLQYEQYF
TRBJ2-7	TRBV6-5	.	TRBD2	TGTGCCAGCAGACAGACCGGGACTAGCGTTTACGAGCAGTACTTC	CASRQTGTSVYEQYF
TRBJ2-1	TRBV5-1	.	.	TGCGCCAGCAGCTTGGGCCGGGACTCTTCCTACAATGAGCAGTTCTTC	CASSLGRDSSYNEQFF
TRBJ1-1	TRBV11-2	few	.	TGTGCCAGCAGCTTAGTTATGAACACTGAAGCTTTCTTT	CASSLVMNTEAFF
TRBJ1-1	TRBV23-1	.	.	TGCGCCGGGGGGGGTCGGGCTAACACTGAAGCTTTCTTT	CAGGGRANTEAFF
TRBJ2-7	TRBV15	.	.	TGTGCCACCAGCAGAGATTCAAGACTTCTCCCCCCCTACGAGCAGTACTTC	CATSRDSRLLPPYEQYF
TRBJ2-5	TRBV30	.	.	TGTGCCTGGAGTGATGTGAACTTGGAGACCCAGTACTTC	CAWSDVNLETQYF
TRBJ1-6	TRBV27	once	.	TGTGCCAGCAGTGGGGGGAGCTCCTATAATTCACCCCTCCACTTT	CASSGGSSYNSPLHF
TRBJ2-1	TRBV29-1	.	.	TGCAGCGTGGTGGAGGCCCACAATGAGCAGTTCTTC	CSVVEAHNEQFF
TRBJ2-3	TRBV5-1	.	TRBD1	TGCGCCAGCAGCTCAGGACAGGTCCAACCTACAGATACGCAGTATTTT	CASSSGQVQPTDTQYF
TRBJ1-2	TRBV4-2	.	TRBD1	TGTGCCAGCAGCCAAGAGGGGACAGGGGGTATCTATGGCTACACCTTC	CASSQEGTGGIYGYTF
TRBJ1-1	TRBV29-1	.	.	TGCAGCGTTGGGAGACAGTTGGCCACTGAAGCTTTCTTT	CSVGRQLATEAFF
TRBJ2-1	TRBV18	.	TRBD2	TGTGCCAGCTCCCCTAGCGGGAGGGCCGGTGAGCAGTTCTTC	CASSPSGRAGEQFF
TRBJ2-3	TRBV28	.	.	TGTGCCAGCAGTCCCCAGGGGGAGGGCACAGATACGCAGTATTTT	CASSPQGEGTDTQYF
TRBJ2-6	TRBV7-6	.	TRBD2	TGTGCCAGCAGCTCCAGACTAGCGGGAGTAGTTCCTGGGGCCAACGTCCTGACTTTC	CASSSRLAGVVPGANVLTF
TRBJ1-3	TRBV4-1	.	.	TGCGCCAGCAGCCAAGAACTGGTATTCTCTGGAAACACCATATATTTT	CASSQELVFSGNTIYF
TRBJ2-7	TRBV29-1	once	.	TGCAGCGTTCAAGTATCCTACGAGCAGTACTTC	CSVQVSYEQYF
TRBJ2-1	TRBV5-1	.	TRBD1	TGCGCCAGCAGCCTCGACAGGGTGTATCACAATGAGCAGTTCTTC	CASSLDRVYHNEQFF
TRBJ1-2	TRBV7-3	.	TRBD1	TGTGCCAGCAGCCCGGACAGGGAGGGCTACACCTTC	CASSPDREGYTF
TRBJ1-6	TRBV18	.	.	TGTGCCAGCTCACCACTAGGCCCGGAGCTTAATTCACCCCTCCACTTT	CASSPLGPELNSPLHF
TRBJ2-1	TRBV30	.	TRBD2	TGTGCCTGGGAAATAACTAGCGGGGGGGCCTACAATGAGCAGTTCTTC	CAWEITSGGAYNEQFF
TRBJ2-5	TRBV7-3	.	TRBD2	TGTGCCAGCAGCCTACTAGCGGGGGGGCCAGAGACCCAGTACTTC	CASSLLAGGPETQYF
TRBJ1-1	TRBV27	.	TRBD1	TGTGCCAGCCAAATGGGACAGGGGAACACTGAAGCTTTCTTT	CASQMGQGNTEAFF
TRBJ2-1	TRBV5-1	.	TRBD1	TGCGCCAGCAGCTTGGTTGGACAGGGGAATAATGAGCAGTTCTTC	CASSLVGQGNNEQFF
TRBJ2-1	TRBV10-3	.	TRBD2	TGTGCCATCAGTGAAGCGGGAGGGCCAGATGAGCAGTTCTTC	CAISEAGGPDEQFF
TRBJ2-7	TRBV19	few	TRBD1	TGTGCCAGTAGTCCCGGGACAGCAACCTACGAGCAGTACTTC	CASSPGTATYEQYF
TRBJ2-7	TRBV5-1	.	TRBD1	TGCGCCAGCAGCTTAGACAGGGGTTACGAGCAGTACTTC	CASSLDRGYEQYF
TRBJ2-7	TRBV14	few	.	TGTGCCAGCAGCCAATTGCCCGGGGTAACCTACGAGCAGTACTTC	CASSQLPGVTYEQYF
TRBJ2-7	TRBV10-3	.	.	TGTGCCATCAGTGAGCTATACGAGCAGTACTTC	CAISELYEQYF
TRBJ1-1	TRBV5-8	few	TRBD1	TGTGCCAGCAGCTTGAGGGGGCCGGGCACTGAAGCTTTCTTT	CASSLRGPGTEAFF
TRBJ2-5	TRBV9	few	.	TGTGCCAGCAGCCCCCGTTATTTAGGGGTTGGGGAGACCCAGTACTTC	CASSPRYLGVGETQYF
TRBJ1-5	TRBV2	.	.	TGTGCCAGCATCCTGGGGCAGGGCAATCAGCCCCAGCATTTT	CASILGQGNQPQHF
TRBJ1-4	TRBV29-1	.	TRBD1	TGCAGCGTCCGCCCTGGACAGGGAATTAATGAAAAACTGTTTTTT	CSVRPGQGINEKLFF
TRBJ1-5	TRBV21-1	.	.	.	CASSKVGTGIWQPQHF
TRBJ1-2	TRBV6-1	.	.	TGTGCCAGCAGGAAGGTAGGGGGAAACTATGGCTACACCTTC	CASRKVGGNYGYTF